This T cell receptor beta chain comes out of a study of T cell responses to AZD1222 COVID-19 vaccine. General study findings and limits: Baseline seropositivity characterized only a handful of AZD1222 recipients.

On this clone itself: Its antigen is unknown.

Generated by immunoSEQ multiplex PCR, the TCRdb table keeps only in-frame clones and is missing some. The sample has about 170,000 clones; around 88% are singletons. This CDR3 spans 14 amino acids. The V gene end was trimmed by 1 base and the J gene end by 6 bases; junction bases not matched to a gene: 6. The germline V gene encodes CDR1 SGHRS and CDR2 YFSETQ. The sample was peripheral blood, taken 28 days after the second AZD1222 dose. This TCR derives from an adult who received the AZD1222 COVID-19 vaccine. The rearrangement uses TRBV5-1 and TRBJ2-7; the match to TRBD2 covers 8 bases. DNA for the CDR3: TGCGCCAGCAGCTTGCAACTAGCGGCCCTCGAGCAGTACTTC. Amino acid sequence: CASSLQLAALEQYF.